The 20 T cell receptor beta chains reported below all come from one sample, sequenced in a study of identical twins. TCRdb itself ran the 5' RACE reads through MiXCR, one entry per CDR3 protein. The sample has around 480,000 distinct CDR3 sequences, over 11% seen once; the top ten hold approximately 0.98%. The sample was also linked to a second study, of yellow fever vaccine responses in identical twins.

The sample consisted of CD4+ T cells sorted from blood. These TCRs come from a woman younger than 30 in good health.

This clonotype came up a few times. The chain combines TRBV6-5 with TRBJ2-1; 10 nucleotides agree with TRBD2. The CDR3 loop spans 16 amino acids. V was clipped by 2 bases and J by 8 bases; unmatched bases: 9. Per the germline V gene, CDR1 is MNHEY and CDR2 is SVGAGI. The CDR3 nucleotides are TGTGCCAGCAGTTACGGGCGGGTAGCGGGGGGAGATGAGCAGTTCTTC. It codes for CASSYGRVAGGDEQFF.

The J gene is TRBJ2-3, the V gene TRBV25-1; 7 bases match TRBD1. The CDR3 loop spans 17 amino acids. Trimming cost V 0 bases and J 0 bases; bases outside gene matches: 6. Per the germline V gene, CDR1 is MGHDK and CDR2 is SYGVNS. The CDR3 region is CASSEYRGTASTDTQYF. The CDR3 DNA is TGTGCCAGCAGTGAATATCGAGGGACAGCTAGCACAGATACGCAGTATTTT.

This clonotype was seen a handful of times. The chain employs TRBV7-6 and TRBJ1-2, with D possibly TRBD1 on 6 matching bases. The CDR3 runs 14 residues. V was trimmed by 5 bases and J by 8 bases, leaving 18 bases between them. Germline lookup yields CDR1 SGHVS and CDR2 FNYEAQ. The CDR3 protein is CASSHLDRDSGYTF. As DNA, the CDR3 is TGTGCCAGCAGCCATTTGGACAGAGACAGCGGCTACACCTTC.

In its sample, this clonotype was seen many times. The chain joins TRBV12-3 or TRBV12-4 to TRBJ2-2, with 14 bases fitting TRBD2. The CDR3 runs 14 residues. The junction had 4 bases not matched to a gene; V was cut back by 10 bases and J by 6 bases. The CDR3 nucleotides read TGTGCCACCCGACTAGCGGGAGGGCCCGGGGAGCTGTTTTTT. Its protein product is CATRLAGGPGELFF.

This clonotype has a count of ten or more. The rearrangement joins TRBV7-2 to TRBJ2-2, with D unresolved. This CDR3 has 13 residues. In germline, CDR1 is SGHTA, CDR2 FQGNSA. V was pared by 5 bases and J by 4 bases, with 8 bases between. This CDR3 is CASSQNPTGELFF. The CDR3 DNA reads as TGTGCCAGCAGCCAGAACCCCACCGGGGAGCTGTTTTTT. Filled out from reference TRBV7-2 and TRBJ2-2, the complete variable domain reads GAGVSQSPSNKVTEKGKDVELRCDPISGHTALYWYRQSLGQGLEFLIYFQGNSAPDKSGLPSDRFSAERTGGSVSTLTIQRTQQEDSAVYLCASSQNPTGELFFGEGSRLTVL.

There are many counts of this clonotype. The V call is TRBV7-9, the J call TRBJ2-3; 11 bases are a match to TRBD2. There are 15 residues in the CDR3. The V gene's germline CDR1 is SEHNR and CDR2 FQNEAQ (reference sequence). V shed 2 bases, J shed 7 bases, and the junction held 5 bases outside the gene matches. Here the CDR3 DNA reads TGTGCCAGCAGCTTACAACTAGCGGGAGTGAATACGCAGTATTTT. It specifies CASSLQLAGVNTQYF.

This clonotype occurred many times. V gene TRBV12-3 or TRBV12-4 combines with J gene TRBJ1-5; the match to TRBD1 covers 10 bases. The ends lost 6 bases at V and 3 bases at J; junction bases unmatched: 5. The CDR3 consists of 15 residues. CDR3 protein: CASSLGTGDNQPQHF. The CDR3 DNA reads as TGTGCCAGCAGCCTAGGGACAGGGGACAATCAGCCCCAGCATTTT.

This clonotype has more than one count but fewer than ten. The DNA of the CDR3 is TGTGCCAGCACTCACCGGGACAGCCGTAATGAAAAACTGTTTTTT. It is translated as CASTHRDSRNEKLFF. V gene TRBV12-3 or TRBV12-4 combines with J gene TRBJ1-4, with TRBD1 matching over 7 bases. V shed 7 bases and J 4 bases; nucleotides not matched to a gene: 9. CDR3 length: 15 amino acids.

The CDR3 region has the DNA TGCAGTGCTGGCGGCGTTAGCGGGAGGGGAGGAGAGACCCAGTACTTC. Protein: CSAGGVSGRGGETQYF. The chain couples TRBV20-1 to TRBJ2-5, with 11 bases lining up with TRBD2. The CDR3 sequence is 16 residues long. The J segment lost 4 bases and the V segment lost 5 bases, leaving 12 bases of the junction unmatched. CDR1 DFQATT and CDR2 SNEGSKA come from the germline V gene (reference sequence).

The rearrangement joins TRBV5-1 to TRBJ2-3; D assignment may be TRBD1 or TRBD2 (5 bases each). From germline, CDR1 is SGHRS and CDR2 YFSETQ. This CDR3 is built from 15 residues. The V end was cut by 0 bases, the J end by 5 bases, with 13 bases between. The chain's CDR3 is CASSLGRGKQDTQYF. CDR3 DNA: TGCGCCAGCAGCTTGGGTCGGGGCAAGCAAGATACGCAGTATTTT.

This clonotype occurred a few times. V usage is TRBV3-1 and J usage is TRBJ2-5; 9 nucleotides line up with TRBD1. Germline V gives CDR1 LGHDT, CDR2 YNNKEL (reference sequence). The CDR3 spans 14 residues. The V gene end was trimmed by 6 bases and the J gene end by 1 base; junction bases not matched to a gene: 3. The chain's CDR3 is CASRDRGFQETQYF. CDR3 bases: TGTGCCAGCAGGGACAGGGGCTTCCAAGAGACCCAGTACTTC.

There are many counts of this clonotype. The rearrangement joins TRBV7-9 to TRBJ1-2, with D uncertain. The V end lost 1 base, the J end lost 14 bases, and 20 bases lay between the germline ends. Per germline, CDR1 SEHNR and CDR2 FQNEAQ (reference sequence). This CDR3 has 14 residues. CDR3 region: CASSLDSWGGRGTF. DNA of the CDR3: TGTGCCAGCAGCTTAGACAGTTGGGGAGGACGTGGGACCTTC.

V and J are TRBV28 and TRBJ2-7; 13 nucleotides align to TRBD2. From germline, CDR1 is MDHEN and CDR2 SYDVKM. The CDR3 extends over 17 amino acids. Losses at the gene ends were 8 bases for V and 3 bases for J; bases not matched to a gene: 13. CDR3 residues: CASRGLAGRGWNYEQYF. The CDR3 region has the DNA TGTGCCAGCCGGGGACTAGCGGGGCGGGGATGGAACTACGAGCAGTACTTC.

This chain joins TRBV7-2 and TRBJ1-2, with TRBD1 identical over 7 bases. The V segment lost 5 bases and the J segment 4 bases; nucleotides outside the gene matches: 7. The CDR3 extends over 14 amino acids. Per the germline V gene, CDR1 is SGHTA and CDR2 is FQGNSA. For the CDR3, the DNA is TGTGCCAGCAGCCCCGATGGACAGGCCTATGGCTACACCTTC. It specifies CASSPDGQAYGYTF.

This clonotype turned up a few times. The chain joins TRBV5-1 to TRBJ2-7; D possibly matches TRBD1 or TRBD2 (6 bases each). V lost 0 bases and J lost 6, with 10 bases in between. CDR1 is SGHRS and CDR2 is YFSETQ in the germline V gene. The CDR3 runs 13 residues. The CDR3 here is CASSLEGGSEQYF. CDR3 DNA sequence: TGCGCCAGCAGCTTGGAGGGGGGTAGCGAGCAGTACTTC.

This clonotype was detected many times. V and J are TRBV3-1 and TRBJ1-3; 8 bases align to TRBD1. The CDR3 runs 14 residues. V dropped 5 bases and J dropped 9; count of bases not matched to a gene: 9. The germline V gene has CDR1 LGHDT and CDR2 YNNKEL (reference sequence). In nucleotides, the CDR3 is TGTGCCAGCAGCAAACGCAGGGGGCAGTCCACCATATATTTT. This translates into CASSKRRGQSTIYF.

The V gene is TRBV27, the J gene TRBJ2-1; 7 bases line up with TRBD1. Germline values: CDR1 MNHEY, CDR2 SMNVEV (reference sequence). V lost 2 bases to trimming and J lost 7 bases; unmatched junction nucleotides: 8. This CDR3 region has 15 residues. The CDR3 reads CASSLEGAGWNEQFF. CDR3 nucleotide sequence: TGTGCCAGCAGTTTAGAGGGGGCAGGGTGGAATGAGCAGTTCTTC.

This clonotype appeared a few times. This chain links TRBV28 with TRBJ2-4; 8 bases match TRBD1. The CDR3 spans 13 residues. The J segment lost 8 bases and the V segment lost 6 bases, leaving 6 bases of the junction unmatched. Germline CDR1 and CDR2: MDHEN and SYDVKM. The CDR3 sequence: CASSPGGDDIQYF. The CDR3 DNA reads as TGTGCCAGCAGCCCAGGGGGCGATGACATTCAGTACTTC.

The chain couples TRBV6-1 to TRBJ1-6, with 8 bases aligning to TRBD1. Germline values: CDR1 MNHNS, CDR2 SASEGT. With V trimmed by 6 bases and J by 3 bases, 4 bases remained unmatched. This CDR3 comprises 15 residues. In nucleotides, the CDR3 is TGTGCCAGCAGATCGACAGGGGACTATAATTCACCCCTCCACTTT. Amino acids: CASRSTGDYNSPLHF.

In this sample, this clonotype turned up a few times. The rearrangement uses TRBV20-1 and TRBJ2-1; 8 bases align to TRBD2. Per germline, CDR1 DFQATT and CDR2 SNEGSKA (reference sequence). Trimming took 6 bases from V and 0 from J; bases not matched to a gene: 7. The CDR3 is made up of 15 amino acids. This chain's CDR3 is CSAPTSEGSYNEQFF. The CDR3 nucleotides are TGCAGTGCCCCGACTAGCGAAGGCTCCTACAATGAGCAGTTCTTC.